The sequence of this TCR beta chain was determined in a study of CD4 T cells in relation to SARS-CoV-2 and coronaviruses. This CDR3 contains 17 residues. The V and J ends lost 4 bases and 2 bases respectively, with 16 bases between them. Germline V CDR1 and CDR2: KGHDR, SFDVKD. Comment on this clone: The antigen is undetermined.

Study results and caveats: Samples before the pandemic and after infection were not matched within any donor. Roughly three fifths of donors had memory CD4+ clonotypes crossrecognizing SARS-CoV-2 and common cold coronavirus spike.

Measured with immunoSEQ multiplex PCR; TCRdb has only the in-frame clones, and not every one. The sample records roughly 14,000 clones, roughly three quarters being singletons. CD4+ T cells from unexposed donors were obtained before the COVID-19 pandemic (2011-2018). CD4+ T cells were isolated from the cells after more than 8 days of culture. Testing used SARS-CoV-2 S/N and four cold-coronavirus spikes on unexposed-donor CD4+ T cells, cells permitting. Each well had a few million PBMCs in approximately 5% human AB serum with IL-2. The rearrangement joins TRBV24-1 to TRBJ1-4; D is undetermined. The sample comprised CD4+ T cells from PBMCs, cultured in vitro. This clonotype was sampled from a human donor in good health. CDR3 amino acids: CATSEGSGFSTNEKLFF. The DNA for the CDR3 is TGTGCCACCAGTGAAGGGTCGGGTTTTTCTACTAATGAAAAACTGTTTTTT.